This TCR beta chain was sequenced in a study of CD8+CD57+ T cells in acquired aplastic anemia. Study-wide context: Sorted CD4+ and CD8+ cells gave a mean 3.2 ug DNA, range roughly 0.19 to 27.4 ug. General observations from the study: Found in both controls and patients were approximately 31 CD8+ CDR3 sequences. Simpson's diversity of CD8+ cells was not significantly different in patients compared with controls.

The V and J ends lost 2 bases and 5 bases respectively, with 7 bases between them. Germline CDR1 is SEHNR and CDR2 is FQNEAQ (reference sequence). The CDR3 length is 12 residues. The sample holds a few counts of this clonotype. Its antigen is undetermined. Genomic DNA was employed as the template in profiling TCR beta VDJ and CDR3. TCRdb re-derived calls from the reads in MiXCR, one entry per CDR3 protein. This sample yields about 98,000 distinct CDR3 sequences, of which 55% to 80% are seen a single time; approximately 60% belongs to the top ten. The patients chosen for sequencing had shown expansion of CD8+CD57+ cells (detected by flow cytometry). Severe acquired aplastic anemia affected all patients.

This chain joins TRBV7-9 and TRBJ2-7; D is unclear. Material: sorted CD4+, CD8+, or CD8+CD57+ T cells (not recorded which) from PBMCs. The clonotype originates from a human donor with aplastic anemia. CDR3 residues: CASSLTGDEQYF. DNA for the CDR3: TGTGCCAGCAGCTTAACTGGGGACGAGCAGTACTTC. The variable domain in full, completed from reference TRBV7-9 and TRBJ2-7, reads DTGVSQNPRHKITKRGQNVTFRCDPISEHNRLYWYRQTLGQGPEFLTYFQNEAQLEKSRLLSDRFSAERPKGSFSTLEIQRTEQGDSAMYLCASSLTGDEQYFGPGTRLTVT.